This entry concerns a single T cell receptor beta chain. Amplification of TCR alpha and beta CDR3 regions from RNA used iRepertoire nested multiplex PCR. In TCRdb, the multiplex PCR reads were re-called with MiXCR into one record per CDR3 protein. The table records roughly 120,000 distinct CDR3 sequences, roughly 20% of them present only once. Germline CDR1 reads SGHDT; CDR2 reads YYEEEE. The ends lost 0 bases at V and 2 bases at J; junction bases unmatched: 7. The CDR3 extends over 16 amino acids. This entry belongs to a study of glioma-infiltrating T cells. The TCR was taken from a human donor with low-grade glioma or glioblastoma, undergoing nonglioma brain surgery, or in good health (not recorded which). The chain links TRBV5-6 to TRBJ2-5; TRBD1 aligns across 7 bases. The sample was glioma tissue, nonneoplastic brain tissue, or PBMCs (not recorded which). CDR3 coding DNA: TGTGCCAGCAGCTTGGGCATGACAGGGCCTCAAGAGACCCAGTACTTC. Its protein is CASSLGMTGPQETQYF.